Listed below are T cell receptor beta chains from one sample, sequenced in a study of shared clonotypes between healthy human individuals. Produced via immunoSEQ multiplex PCR; TCRdb's table is partial and in-frame only. The sample records around 1.9 million clones, just over 90% being singletons. The material sequenced was naive CD8+ T cells from PBMCs. These receptors originate from a man aged 18 to 35 in good health. Some clones in this sample may be carry-over from other donors' samples. CDR3s leave out the opening cysteine and the closing phenylalanine or tryptophan. A clone size is listed for some rows: how often the clone was seen (once, few, many), or a class if it is expanded.

j_call v_call clone_size cdr3_aa
TRBJ2-1 TRBV4-3 NA ASSPLLAAYNEQF
TRBJ2-4 TRBV13 NA ASTLTMSIEGQGANIQY
TRBJ2-1 TRBV4-2 NA ASSQEGPGAYNEQF
TRBJ1-1 TRBV5-1 NA ASSLANPGTEAF
TRBJ2-7 TRBV29-1 once SVEVPPYEQY
TRBJ2-7 TRBV15 NA ATSRNRDRGSYEQY
TRBJ2-7 TRBV6-6 NA ASRGGLGEQY
TRBJ1-6 TRBV25-1 NA ASSRLNRGRNSPLH
TRBJ1-5 TRBV28 NA ASSSMHEDKGH
TRBJ2-2 TRBV7-9 NA ASSLVLADRNTGELF
TRBJ2-7 TRBV4-2 once ASSQGRADEQY
TRBJ2-1 TRBV19 once ASSMPSGTRNEQF
TRBJ2-1 TRBV13 NA ASSLAGPLYEQF
TRBJ2-7 TRBV28 NA ASSAGQGANEQY
TRBJ2-1 TRBV4-1 NA ASSQRPGGRALDEQF
TRBJ1-1 TRBV4-1 few ASSLGNTEAF
TRBJ2-1 TRBV2 once ASRVAWGGSYNEQF
TRBJ2-7 TRBV7-9 NA ASSLRDRPTSYEQY
TRBJ1-1 TRBV19 NA ASSIDREGVNTEAF
TRBJ2-1 TRBV6-1 NA ASSEATAGVNEQF
TRBJ1-5 TRBV6-1 NA ASSPTRFGNQPQH
TRBJ2-1 TRBV9 NA ASSQAGGRNEQF
TRBJ2-1 TRBV7-6 NA ASSPGLVPYNEQF
TRBJ2-3 TRBV7-3 NA ASSPTRADTQY
TRBJ1-4 TRBV5-4 NA ASSLWGQGRTNEKLF
TRBJ2-3 TRBV28 NA ASRFTRGGISTDTQY
TRBJ2-5 TRBV27 NA ASRGLASPETQY
TRBJ1-1 TRBV29-1 NA SVAGGSGTEAF
TRBJ2-1 TRBV29-1 once SVEERLAVYNEQF
TRBJ1-1 TRBV10-2 NA ASSDVIGTEAF
TRBJ2-1 TRBV27 NA ASSLTSGVNNEQF
TRBJ1-1 TRBV7-9 few ASSLGVREEAF
TRBJ2-3 TRBV10-3 NA AIRDRGHDTQY
TRBJ1-1 TRBV5-4 NA ASSWAGTAEAF
TRBJ2-7 TRBV27 NA ASSPRLHRTYEQY
TRBJ2-5 TRBV28 NA ASSLSRVVTRETQY
TRBJ2-7 TRBV7-6 NA ASSLDTYEQY
TRBJ2-3 TRBV10-3 NA AISPAGEEADTQY
TRBJ2-7 TRBV21-1 once ASSKRTSGIRTYEQY
TRBJ2-2 TRBV4-1 NA ASSQGQGPSTGELF
TRBJ2-3 TRBV5-6 NA VSSLLLAGADTQY
TRBJ2-7 TRBV9 NA ASSVATDYEQY